The following is a T cell receptor (beta chain) sequence with its context. The clone's antigen remains unknown. It has no much larger one-base neighbor in the sample; base qualities were not kept. The CDR1 and CDR2 encoded by the germline V gene (reference sequence) are LNHNV and YYDKDF. The germline V and J ends show losses of 3 bases and 3 bases respectively, and no gene match explains 3 bases of the junction. The CDR3 numbers 15 residues from cysteine through phenylalanine. The sequence is cut down to CDR3 DNA, 45 bases in frame from base 1. The method behind the library was the immunoSEQ multiplex PCR assay. TCRdb took this table from immuneACCESS and kept in-frame rearrangements with V and J called. Such tables lack part of the clones; where checked against another copy, unresolved V genes explain under half of the gap, and the rest is unexplained. The sample includes 18,000 or so clones, with about 87% observed a single time. The top ten hold less than 15% of the sample.

The record originates from a study of T cell changes during pregnancy in multiple sclerosis (dated by TCRdb to about 2019). For the study in its entirety: The study examined how the T cell repertoire changed over the course of pregnancy in women with multiple sclerosis.

The input for sequencing was CD8+ T cells from peripheral blood mononuclear cells, taken in the third trimester of pregnancy. The V gene is TRBV15 and the J gene is TRBJ2-2, with 8 central nucleotides matching TRBD2. The sequence came from a female donor in good health, enrolled as a control in a pregnancy study. The CDR3 region: CATSSGGADTGELFF. The nucleotide sequence reads as follows: TGTGCCACCAGCAGCGGGGGGGCCGACACCGGGGAGCTGTTTTTT.